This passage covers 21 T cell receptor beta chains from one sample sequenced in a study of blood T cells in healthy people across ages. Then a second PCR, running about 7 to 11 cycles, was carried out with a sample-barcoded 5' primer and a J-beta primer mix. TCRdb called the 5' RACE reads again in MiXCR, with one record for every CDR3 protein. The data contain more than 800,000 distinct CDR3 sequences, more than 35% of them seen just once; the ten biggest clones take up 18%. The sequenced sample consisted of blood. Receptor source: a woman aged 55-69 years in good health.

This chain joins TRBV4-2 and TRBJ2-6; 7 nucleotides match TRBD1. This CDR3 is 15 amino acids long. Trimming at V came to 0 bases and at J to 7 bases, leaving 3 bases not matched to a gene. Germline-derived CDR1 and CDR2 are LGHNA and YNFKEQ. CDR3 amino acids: CASSQEGDRANVLTF. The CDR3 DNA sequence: TGTGCCAGCAGCCAAGAGGGGGACAGAGCCAACGTCCTGACTTTC.

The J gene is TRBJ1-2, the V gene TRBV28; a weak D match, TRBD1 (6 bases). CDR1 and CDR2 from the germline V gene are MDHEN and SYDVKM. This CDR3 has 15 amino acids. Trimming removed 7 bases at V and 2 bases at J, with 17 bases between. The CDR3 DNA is TGTGCCAGCACCGAGGGGGGGGACGGGAACTATGGCTACACCTTC. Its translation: CASTEGGDGNYGYTF.

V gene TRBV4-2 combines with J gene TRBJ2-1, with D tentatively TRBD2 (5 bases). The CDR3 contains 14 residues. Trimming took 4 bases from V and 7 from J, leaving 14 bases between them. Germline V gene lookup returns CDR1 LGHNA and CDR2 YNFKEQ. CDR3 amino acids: CASSPLGEANEQFF. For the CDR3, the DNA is TGTGCCAGCAGCCCGCTGGGAGAGGCAAATGAGCAGTTCTTC.

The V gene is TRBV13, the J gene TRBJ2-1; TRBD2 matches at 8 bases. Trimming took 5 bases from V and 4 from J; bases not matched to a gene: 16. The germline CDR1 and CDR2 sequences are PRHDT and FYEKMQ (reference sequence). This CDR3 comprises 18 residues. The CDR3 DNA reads TGTGCCAGCAGCCCCCAGGTGGGTAGCGGGATCTCGTACAATGAGCAGTTCTTC. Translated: CASSPQVGSGISYNEQFF.

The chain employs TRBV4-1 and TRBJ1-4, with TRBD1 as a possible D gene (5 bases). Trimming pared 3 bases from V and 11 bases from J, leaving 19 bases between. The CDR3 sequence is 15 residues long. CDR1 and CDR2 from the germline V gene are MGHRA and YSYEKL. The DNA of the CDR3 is TGCGCCAGCAGCCATACCGGGACGGACGGGGAGAAACTGTTTTTT. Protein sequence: CASSHTGTDGEKLFF.

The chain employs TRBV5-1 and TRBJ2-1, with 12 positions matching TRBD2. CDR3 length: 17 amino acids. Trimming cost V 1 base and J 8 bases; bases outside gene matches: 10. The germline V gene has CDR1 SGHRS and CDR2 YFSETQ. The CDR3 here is CASSLPETSGGLDEQFF. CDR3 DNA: TGCGCCAGCAGCTTGCCGGAAACTAGCGGGGGGTTAGATGAGCAGTTCTTC.

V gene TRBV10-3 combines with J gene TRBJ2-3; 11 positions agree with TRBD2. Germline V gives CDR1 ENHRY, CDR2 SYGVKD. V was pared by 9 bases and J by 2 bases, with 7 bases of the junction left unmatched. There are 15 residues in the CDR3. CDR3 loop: CAIGFSGRDTDTQYF. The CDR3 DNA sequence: TGTGCCATTGGATTTAGCGGGAGGGACACAGATACGCAGTATTTT.

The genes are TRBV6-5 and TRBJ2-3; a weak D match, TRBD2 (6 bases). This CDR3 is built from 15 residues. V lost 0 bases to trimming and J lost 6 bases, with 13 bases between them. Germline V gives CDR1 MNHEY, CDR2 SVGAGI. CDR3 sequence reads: CASSYSTGVGDTQYF. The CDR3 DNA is TGTGCCAGCAGTTACTCGACGGGAGTGGGGGATACGCAGTATTTT.

Written as DNA, the CDR3 is TGTGCCAGCAGTTTCCGGCCTAGCGGAAACACAGATACGCAGTATTTT. This encodes CASSFRPSGNTDTQYF. V usage is TRBV27 and J usage is TRBJ2-3; 7 bases match TRBD2. The CDR3 has 16 amino acids. V trimming: 3 bases; J trimming: 2 bases; junction bases outside the gene matches: 8. Germline V lookup: CDR1 MNHEY, CDR2 SMNVEV (reference sequence).

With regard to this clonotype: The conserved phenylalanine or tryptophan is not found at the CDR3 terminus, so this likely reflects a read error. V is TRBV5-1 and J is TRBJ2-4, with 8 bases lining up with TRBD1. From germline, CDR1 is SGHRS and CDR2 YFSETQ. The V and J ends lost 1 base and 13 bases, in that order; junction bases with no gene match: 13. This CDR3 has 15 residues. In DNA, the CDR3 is TGCGCCAGCAGCTTGTCTGGGACAGGATCTGAGGAGCAGTACTTA. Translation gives CASSLSGTGSEEQYL.

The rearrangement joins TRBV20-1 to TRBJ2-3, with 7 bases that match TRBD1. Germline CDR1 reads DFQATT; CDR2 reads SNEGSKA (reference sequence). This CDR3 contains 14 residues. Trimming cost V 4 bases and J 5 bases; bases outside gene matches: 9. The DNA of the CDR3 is TGCAGTGCTAAAATTCAGGGGGACAGAGATACGCAGTATTTT. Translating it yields CSAKIQGDRDTQYF.

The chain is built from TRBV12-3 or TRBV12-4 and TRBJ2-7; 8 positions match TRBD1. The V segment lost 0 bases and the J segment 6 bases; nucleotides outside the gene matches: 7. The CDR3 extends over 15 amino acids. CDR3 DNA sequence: TGTGCCAGCAGTTTAGCGGGGACAGGCATGGGCGAGCAGTACTTC. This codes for CASSLAGTGMGEQYF.

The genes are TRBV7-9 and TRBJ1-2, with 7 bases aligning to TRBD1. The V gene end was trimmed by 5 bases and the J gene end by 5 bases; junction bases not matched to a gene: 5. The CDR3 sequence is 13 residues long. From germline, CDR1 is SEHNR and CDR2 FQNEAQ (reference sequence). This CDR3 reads CASSVYRGYGYTF. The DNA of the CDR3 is TGTGCCAGCAGCGTCTACAGGGGTTATGGCTACACCTTC.

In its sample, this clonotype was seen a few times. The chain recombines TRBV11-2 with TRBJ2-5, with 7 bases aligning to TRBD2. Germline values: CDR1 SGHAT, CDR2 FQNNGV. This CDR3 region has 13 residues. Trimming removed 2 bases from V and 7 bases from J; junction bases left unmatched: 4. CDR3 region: CASSLKGEGTQYF. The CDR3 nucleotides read TGTGCCAGCAGCTTAAAAGGGGAGGGGACCCAGTACTTC.

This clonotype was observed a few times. The CDR3 DNA sequence: TGTGCCAGCAGCTTAGCCCCCCAGGGCCAAGAGACCCAGTACTTC. It specifies CASSLAPQGQETQYF. The J gene is TRBJ2-5, the V gene TRBV11-2; D is possibly TRBD1 (5 bases). The germline gives CDR1 SGHAT, CDR2 FQNNGV. The ends were cut back, 1 base at V and 1 base at J, with 10 bases in the middle. This CDR3 has 15 residues.

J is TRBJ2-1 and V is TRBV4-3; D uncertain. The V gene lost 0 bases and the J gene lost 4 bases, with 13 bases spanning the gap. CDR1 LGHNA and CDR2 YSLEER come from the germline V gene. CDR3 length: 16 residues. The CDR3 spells CASSQDSLLHYNEQFF. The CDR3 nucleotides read TGCGCCAGCAGCCAAGACAGCCTCCTGCATTACAATGAGCAGTTCTTC.

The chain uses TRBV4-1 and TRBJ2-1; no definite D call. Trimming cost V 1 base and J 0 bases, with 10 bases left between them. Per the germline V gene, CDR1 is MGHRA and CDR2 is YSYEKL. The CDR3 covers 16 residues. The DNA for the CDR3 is TGCGCCAGCAGCCAAGTCCAGCCGCGCTCCTACAATGAGCAGTTCTTC. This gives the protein CASSQVQPRSYNEQFF.

CDR3 protein: CASSFFGAGGVTGELFF. The CDR3 DNA sequence: TGTGCCAGCAGCTTTTTTGGGGCGGGAGGAGTCACCGGGGAGCTGTTTTTT. V is TRBV27 and J is TRBJ2-2, with TRBD2 identical over 8 bases. This CDR3 comprises 17 residues. Unmatched junction bases numbered 13, after V lost 6 bases and J lost 4 bases. Germline lookup yields CDR1 MNHEY and CDR2 SMNVEV (reference sequence).

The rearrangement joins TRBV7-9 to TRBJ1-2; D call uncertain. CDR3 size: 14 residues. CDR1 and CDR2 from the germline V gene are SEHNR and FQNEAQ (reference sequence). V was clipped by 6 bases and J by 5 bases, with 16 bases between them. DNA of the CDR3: TGTGCCAGCAGACCTGGCCGGGGAGAATATGGCTACACCTTC. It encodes CASRPGRGEYGYTF.

In DNA form, the CDR3 reads TGCAGTGCTGACAGGGTTGGTCTTAGCACAGATACGCAGTATTTT. As protein: CSADRVGLSTDTQYF. The chain uses TRBV20-1 and TRBJ2-3; TRBD1 agrees at 7 bases. CDR3 length: 15 amino acids. Trimming removed 5 bases from V and 0 bases from J; junction bases left unmatched: 8. Germline CDR1 and CDR2: DFQATT and SNEGSKA (reference sequence).

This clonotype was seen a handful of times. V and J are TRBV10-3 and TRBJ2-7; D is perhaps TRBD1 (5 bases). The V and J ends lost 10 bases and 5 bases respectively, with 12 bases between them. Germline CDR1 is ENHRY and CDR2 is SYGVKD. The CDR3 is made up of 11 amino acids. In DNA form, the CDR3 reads TGTGCCACCATCATGGACAACGAGCAGTACTTC. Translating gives CATIMDNEQYF.